The source of this T cell receptor (beta chain) is a study of read filtering for tumor transcriptome and immune sequencing. Study-level background: Among patients, 17 to 20 were male and some 15 female, aged 47 to 80 (mean approximately 62). RNA-seq yielded only roughly 75 to 1,300 TCR reads, IR-seq about 3.5 to 10.27 million. Study-wide findings and caveats: Sorted CD138-negative bone marrow cells were not purified T cells. Approximately 82% of IR-seq clonotypes had one read, totaling about 3.3% of reads; RNA-seq: roughly 76% and 46%.

Comment on this clonotype: Its antigen is not identified. A read error may account for a junction end that differs from germline.

CDR1 GTSNPN and CDR2 SVGIG come from the germline V gene (reference sequence). The CDR3 has 14 amino acids. The library was built from roughly 400 ng RNA with molecular barcoded adaptors for alpha/delta and beta/gamma chains. Via MiXCR, TCRdb re-called the reads, giving one row per CDR3 protein. The sample includes 100,000 to 150,000 distinct CDR3 sequences, 10% to 15% seen only once; the top ten take about 10%. Sequencing was carried out using a population of CD138-negative cells sorted from bone marrow. The J gene is TRBJ2-7, the V gene TRBV30; 7 bases are a match to TRBD1. This TCR was recovered from a donor at least 40 years old with multiple myeloma. In DNA, the CDR3 is TGTGCCTGGAGTGGGGACGGGACAGCTTACGAGCGGTACTTC. Its translation: CAWSGDGTAYERYF.